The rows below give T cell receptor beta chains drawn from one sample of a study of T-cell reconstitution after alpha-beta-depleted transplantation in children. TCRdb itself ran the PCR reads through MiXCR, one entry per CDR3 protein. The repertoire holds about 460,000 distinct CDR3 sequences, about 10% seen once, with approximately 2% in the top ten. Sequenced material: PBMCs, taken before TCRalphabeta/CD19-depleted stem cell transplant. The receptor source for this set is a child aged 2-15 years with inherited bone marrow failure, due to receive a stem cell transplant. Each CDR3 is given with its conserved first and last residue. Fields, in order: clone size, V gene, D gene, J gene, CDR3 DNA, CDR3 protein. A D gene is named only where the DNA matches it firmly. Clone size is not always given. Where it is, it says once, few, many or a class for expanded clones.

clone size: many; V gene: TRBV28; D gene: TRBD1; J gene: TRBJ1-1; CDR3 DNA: TGTGCCAGCAGTCGCTACTGGGACAGGGAGGGGGCTGAAGCTTTCTTT; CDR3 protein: CASSRYWDREGAEAFF
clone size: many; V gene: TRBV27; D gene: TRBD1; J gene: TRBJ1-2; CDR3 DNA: TGTGCCAGCAGTACACGACAGGGGGCAAGCTATGGCTACACCTTC; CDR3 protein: CASSTRQGASYGYTF
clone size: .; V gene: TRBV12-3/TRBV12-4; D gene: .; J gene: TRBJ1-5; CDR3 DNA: TGTGCCAGCAGTTTCTGGCGGGACGGGAATCAGCCCCAGCATTTT; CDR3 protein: CASSFWRDGNQPQHF
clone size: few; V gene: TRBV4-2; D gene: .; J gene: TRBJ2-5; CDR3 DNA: TGTGCCAGCAGCCAAGGCCACTGGGAGACCCAGTACTTC; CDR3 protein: CASSQGHWETQYF
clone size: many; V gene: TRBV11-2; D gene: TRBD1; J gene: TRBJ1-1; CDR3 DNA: TGTGCCAGCACCCAGGGACAGCCAGAAGCTTTCTTT; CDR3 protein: CASTQGQPEAFF
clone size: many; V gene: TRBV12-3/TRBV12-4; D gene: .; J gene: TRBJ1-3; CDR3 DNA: TGTGCCAGCAGGGGGATTGGGGCTGGAAACACCATATATTTT; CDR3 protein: CASRGIGAGNTIYF
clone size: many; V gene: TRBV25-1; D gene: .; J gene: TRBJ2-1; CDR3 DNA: TGTGCCAGCAGTGTAGTAGGTGAGCAGTTCTTC; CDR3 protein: CASSVVGEQFF
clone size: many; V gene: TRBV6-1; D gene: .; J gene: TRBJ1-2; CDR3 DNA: TGTGCCAGCAGTAAAAACCGGGACACGGGGGACTCAGGCTACACCTTC; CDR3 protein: CASSKNRDTGDSGYTF
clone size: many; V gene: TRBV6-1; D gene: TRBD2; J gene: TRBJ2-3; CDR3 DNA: TGTGCCAGCAGTGTTTTTCGGGGTCCAGCGGGACTCACAGATACGCAGTATTTT; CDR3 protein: CASSVFRGPAGLTDTQYF
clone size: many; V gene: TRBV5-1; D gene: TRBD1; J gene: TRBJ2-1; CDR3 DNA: TGCGCCAGCAGCTTGCCCCGGACAGGGCCGTATCGCAATGAGCAGTTCTTC; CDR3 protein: CASSLPRTGPYRNEQFF
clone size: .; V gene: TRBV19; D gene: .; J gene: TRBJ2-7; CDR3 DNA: TGTGCCAGTAGTATCACCGGGACAACCTACGAGCAGTACTTC; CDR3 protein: CASSITGTTYEQYF
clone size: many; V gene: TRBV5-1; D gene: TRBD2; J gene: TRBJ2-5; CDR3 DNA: TGCGCCAGCAGCGGCCGGACTAGCGTTGAGACCCAGTACTTC; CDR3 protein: CASSGRTSVETQYF
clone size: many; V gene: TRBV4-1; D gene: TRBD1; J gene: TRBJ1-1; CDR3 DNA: TGCGCCAGCAGTCTTCCACGTCAGGGGGCCACTGAAGCTTTCTTT; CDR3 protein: CASSLPRQGATEAFF
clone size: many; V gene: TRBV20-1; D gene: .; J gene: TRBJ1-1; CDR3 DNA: TGCAGTGCTAGACCGTTAACCGATTACACTGAAGCTTTCTTT; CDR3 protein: CSARPLTDYTEAFF
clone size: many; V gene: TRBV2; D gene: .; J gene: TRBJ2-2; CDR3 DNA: TGTGCCAGCCGGCCGGAAGCGAACACCGGGGAGCTGTTTTTT; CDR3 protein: CASRPEANTGELFF
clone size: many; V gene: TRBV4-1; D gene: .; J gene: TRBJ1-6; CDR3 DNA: TGCGCCAGCAGCCCGCCCAACAATTCACCCCTCCACTTT; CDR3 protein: CASSPPNNSPLHF
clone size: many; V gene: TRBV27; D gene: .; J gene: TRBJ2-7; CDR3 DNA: TGTGCCAGCAGTTTCGGCGGTACCTACGAGCAGTACTTC; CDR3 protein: CASSFGGTYEQYF
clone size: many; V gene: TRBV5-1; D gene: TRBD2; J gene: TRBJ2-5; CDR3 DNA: TGCGCCAGCAGCTTGGGACTAGCGGCCGGGGCCCAGTACTTC; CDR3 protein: CASSLGLAAGAQYF
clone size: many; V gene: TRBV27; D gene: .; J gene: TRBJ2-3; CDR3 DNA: TGTGCCAGCAGTTTAATTCTCCCACGAGGGGCGGCAGATACGCAGTATTTT; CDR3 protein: CASSLILPRGAADTQYF
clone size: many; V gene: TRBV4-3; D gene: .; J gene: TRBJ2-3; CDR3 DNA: TGCGCCAGCAGCCAACGGGGCGGAATCACAGATACGCAGTATTTT; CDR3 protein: CASSQRGGITDTQYF
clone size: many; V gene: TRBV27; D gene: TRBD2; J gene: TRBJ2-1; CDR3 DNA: TGTGCCAGCAGTTTATCATTGGCTAGCGGGGTTTACAATGAGCAGTTCTTC; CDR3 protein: CASSLSLASGVYNEQFF
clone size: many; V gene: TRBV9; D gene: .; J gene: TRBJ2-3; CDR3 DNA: TGTGCCAGCAGCGGGTGGTCCACAGATACGCAGTATTTT; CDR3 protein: CASSGWSTDTQYF
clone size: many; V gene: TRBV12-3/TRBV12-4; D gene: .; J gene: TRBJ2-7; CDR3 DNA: TGTGCCAGCAGTTTGATGGTATCCTCCTACGAGCAGTACTTC; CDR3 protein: CASSLMVSSYEQYF
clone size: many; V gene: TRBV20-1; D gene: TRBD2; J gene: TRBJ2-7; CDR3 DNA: TGCAGTGCTAGTGATGTGGCGGGAGGGACCTACGAGCAGTACTTC; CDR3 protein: CSASDVAGGTYEQYF
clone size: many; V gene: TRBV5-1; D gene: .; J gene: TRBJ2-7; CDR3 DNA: TGCGCCAGCAGCTTGGAGGGTCCCCACTACGAGCAGTACTTC; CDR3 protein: CASSLEGPHYEQYF
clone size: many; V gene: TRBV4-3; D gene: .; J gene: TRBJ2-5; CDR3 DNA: TGCGCCAGCAGCCCCCGGGACACTGGCAAGAGAGAGACCCAGTACTTC; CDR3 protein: CASSPRDTGKRETQYF
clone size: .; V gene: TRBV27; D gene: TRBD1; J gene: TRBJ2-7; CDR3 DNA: TGTGCCAGCGGGGAACTGACAGGGGACTACGAGCAGTACTTC; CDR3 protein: CASGELTGDYEQYF
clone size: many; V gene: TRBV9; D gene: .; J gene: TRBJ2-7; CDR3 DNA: TGTGCCAGCAGCGTAGACGGGGGCTCCTACGAGCAGTACTTC; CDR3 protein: CASSVDGGSYEQYF
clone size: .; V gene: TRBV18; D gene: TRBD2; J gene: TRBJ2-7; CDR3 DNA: TGTGCCAGCTCACACCGACTCTGGACTAGCGGGAGGGCCCACCACGAGCAGTACTTC; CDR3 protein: CASSHRLWTSGRAHHEQYF
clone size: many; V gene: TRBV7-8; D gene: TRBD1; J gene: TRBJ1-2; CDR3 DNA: TGTGCCAGCAGCCGGGGGACAGGGCATTCTGGCTACACCTTC; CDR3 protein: CASSRGTGHSGYTF
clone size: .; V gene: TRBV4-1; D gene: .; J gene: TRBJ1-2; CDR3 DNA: TGCGCCAGCAGCCAAGATATGGCGGGTCTGGGGGGCTATGGCTACACCTTC; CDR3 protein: CASSQDMAGLGGYGYTF
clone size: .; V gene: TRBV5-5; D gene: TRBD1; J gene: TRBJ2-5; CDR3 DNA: TGTGCCAGCAGCCCGGGGTGGGGGACAGGGCAAGAGACCCAGTACTTC; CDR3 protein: CASSPGWGTGQETQYF
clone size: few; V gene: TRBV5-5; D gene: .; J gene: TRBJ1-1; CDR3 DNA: TGTGCCAGCAGCCCGCTCACCGATGAAGCTTTCTTT; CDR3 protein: CASSPLTDEAFF
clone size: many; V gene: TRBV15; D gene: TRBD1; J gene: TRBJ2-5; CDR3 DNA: TGTGCCACCAGCAGGGAGACAGGGTTCCAAGAGACCCAGTACTTC; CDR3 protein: CATSRETGFQETQYF
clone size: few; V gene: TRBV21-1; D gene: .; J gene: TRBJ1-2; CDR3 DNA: TGTGCCAGCAGCAAATGCGGGACAGGGAGTGGCTACACCTTC; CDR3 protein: CASSKCGTGSGYTF
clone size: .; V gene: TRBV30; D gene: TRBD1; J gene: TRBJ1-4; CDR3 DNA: TGTGCCTGGAGGATCCGGGACAGGGAGAATGAAAAACTGTTTTTT; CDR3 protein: CAWRIRDRENEKLFF
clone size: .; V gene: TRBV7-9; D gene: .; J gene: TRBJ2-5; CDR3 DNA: TGTGCCAGCAGCTTGGGTTCCAGCGGTGAGGAGACCCAGTACTTC; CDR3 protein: CASSLGSSGEETQYF
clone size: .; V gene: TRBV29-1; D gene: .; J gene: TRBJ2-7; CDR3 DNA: TGCAGCGTTGAAGCGGCTACCTCCTACGAGCAGTACTTC; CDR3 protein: CSVEAATSYEQYF
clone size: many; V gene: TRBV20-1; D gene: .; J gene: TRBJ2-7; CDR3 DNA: TGCAGTGCTAGAGATCTTGACAGACTCTACGAGCAGTACTTC; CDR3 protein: CSARDLDRLYEQYF
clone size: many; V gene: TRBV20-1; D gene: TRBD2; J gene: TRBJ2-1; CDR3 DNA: TGCAGTGCTAAACTAGCGGGTGGCTCCTACAATGAGCAGTTCTTC; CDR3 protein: CSAKLAGGSYNEQFF
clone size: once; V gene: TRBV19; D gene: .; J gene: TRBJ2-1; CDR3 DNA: TGTGCCAGTAGCATTCCTCTAGCCCGGGAGAAGTTCTTC; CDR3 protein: CASSIPLAREKFF
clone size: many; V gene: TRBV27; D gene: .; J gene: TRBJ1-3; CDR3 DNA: TGTGCCAGCAGTTTAACGGGGAGCTCTGGAAACACCATATATTTT; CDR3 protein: CASSLTGSSGNTIYF
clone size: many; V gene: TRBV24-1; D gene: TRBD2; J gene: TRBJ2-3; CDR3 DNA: TGTGCCACCAGTGTGACTAGCGGGAGGGCCGCCACAGATACGCAGTATTTT; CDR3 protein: CATSVTSGRAATDTQYF
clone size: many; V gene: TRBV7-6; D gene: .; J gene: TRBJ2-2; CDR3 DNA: TGTGCCAGCAGCTTATTAAACGGGGAGCTGTTTTTT; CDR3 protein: CASSLLNGELFF
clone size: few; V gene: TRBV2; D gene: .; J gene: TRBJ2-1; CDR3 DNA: TGTGCCAGCAGTGAAGGCTATAGCGGTCGTGGTGAGCAGTTCTTC; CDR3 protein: CASSEGYSGRGEQFF
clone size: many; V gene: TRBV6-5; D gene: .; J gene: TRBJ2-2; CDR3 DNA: TGTGCCAGCAGTTACTGGACCAACACCGGGGAGCTGTTTTTT; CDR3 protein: CASSYWTNTGELFF
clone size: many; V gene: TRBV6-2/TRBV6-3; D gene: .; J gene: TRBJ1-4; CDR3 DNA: TGTGCCAGCAGTTATGGGGCATCTTTCTCAGGACGTGAAAAACTGTTTTTT; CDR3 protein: CASSYGASFSGREKLFF
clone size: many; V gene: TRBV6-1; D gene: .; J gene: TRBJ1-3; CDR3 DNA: TGTGCCAGCATACAAACCAAAGGTGGGAGCCATGGAAACACCATATATTTT; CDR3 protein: CASIQTKGGSHGNTIYF
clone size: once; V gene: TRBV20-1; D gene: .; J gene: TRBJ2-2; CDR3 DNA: TGCTGTGCTAGAGATCCGTGGGAGTCCTCCGGGGAGCTGTTTTTT; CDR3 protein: CCARDPWESSGELFF
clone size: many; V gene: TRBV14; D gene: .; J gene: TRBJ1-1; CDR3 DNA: TGTGCCAGCAGCCGCCTAGACATGAACACTGAAGCTTTCTTT; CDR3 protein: CASSRLDMNTEAFF
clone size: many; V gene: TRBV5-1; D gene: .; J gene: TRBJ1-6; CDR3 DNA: TGCGCCAGCACAACAGGAAATTCACCCCTCCACTTT; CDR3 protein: CASTTGNSPLHF
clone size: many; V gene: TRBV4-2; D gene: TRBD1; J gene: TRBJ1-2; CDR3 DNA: TGTGCCAGCAGCCAAGGGGGGGACAGGGGGAATGGCTACACCTTC; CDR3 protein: CASSQGGDRGNGYTF
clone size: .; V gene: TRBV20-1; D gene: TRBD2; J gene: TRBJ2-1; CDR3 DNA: TGCAGTGCTAGAACGGGAGGCGGCTACTATGAGCAGTTCTTC; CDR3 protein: CSARTGGGYYEQFF
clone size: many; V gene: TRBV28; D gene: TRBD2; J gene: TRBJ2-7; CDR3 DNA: TGTGCCAGCTGCTTAGCGGGTTTCAGCTCCTACGAGCAGTACTTC; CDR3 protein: CASCLAGFSSYEQYF